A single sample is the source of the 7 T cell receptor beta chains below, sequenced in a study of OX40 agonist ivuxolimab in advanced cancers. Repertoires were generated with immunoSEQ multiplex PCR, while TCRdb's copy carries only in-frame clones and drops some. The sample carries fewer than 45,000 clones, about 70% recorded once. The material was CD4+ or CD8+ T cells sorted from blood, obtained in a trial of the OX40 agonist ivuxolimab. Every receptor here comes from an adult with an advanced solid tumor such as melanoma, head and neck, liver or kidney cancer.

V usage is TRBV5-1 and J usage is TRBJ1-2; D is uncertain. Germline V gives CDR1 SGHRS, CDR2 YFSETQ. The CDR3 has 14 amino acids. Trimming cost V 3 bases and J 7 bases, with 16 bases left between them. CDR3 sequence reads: CASSSGDTNIGYTF. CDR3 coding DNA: TGCGCCAGCAGCTCCGGGGATACTAATATTGGCTACACCTTC.

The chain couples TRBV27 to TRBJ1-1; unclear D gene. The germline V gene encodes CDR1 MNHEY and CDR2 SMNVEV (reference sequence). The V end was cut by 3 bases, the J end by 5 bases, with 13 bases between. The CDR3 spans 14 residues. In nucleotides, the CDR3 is TGTGCCAGCAGTTTTAACAGTGGTGGGACTGAAGCTTTCTTT. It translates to CASSFNSGGTEAFF.

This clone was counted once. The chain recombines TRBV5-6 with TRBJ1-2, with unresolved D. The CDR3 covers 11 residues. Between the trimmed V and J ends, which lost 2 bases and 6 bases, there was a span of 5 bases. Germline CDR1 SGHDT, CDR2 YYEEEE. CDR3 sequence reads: CASSFLDGYTF. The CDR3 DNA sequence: TGTGCCAGCAGCTTTTTAGATGGCTACACCTTC.

CDR3 DNA: TGTGCCAGCAGCAAAAAGGGGGTATATGAAAAACTGTTTTTT. Encoded protein: CASSKKGVYEKLFF. J is TRBJ1-4 and V is TRBV21-1; the listed D gene, TRBD1, was not tested against the DNA. TRBV21-1 is described as a pseudogene. This CDR3 contains 14 residues.

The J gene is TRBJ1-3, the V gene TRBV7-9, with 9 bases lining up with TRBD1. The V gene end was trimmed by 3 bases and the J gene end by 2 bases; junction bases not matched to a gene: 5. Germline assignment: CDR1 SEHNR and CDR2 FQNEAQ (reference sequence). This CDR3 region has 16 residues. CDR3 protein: CASSLRNRGPGNTIYF. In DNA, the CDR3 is TGTGCCAGCAGCTTGAGGAACAGGGGGCCTGGAAACACCATATATTTT. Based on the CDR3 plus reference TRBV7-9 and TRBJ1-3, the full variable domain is DTGVSQNPRHKITKRGQNVTFRCDPISEHNRLYWYRQTLGQGPEFLTYFQNEAQLEKSRLLSDRFSAERPKGSFSTLEIQRTEQGDSAMYLCASSLRNRGPGNTIYFGEGSWLTVV.

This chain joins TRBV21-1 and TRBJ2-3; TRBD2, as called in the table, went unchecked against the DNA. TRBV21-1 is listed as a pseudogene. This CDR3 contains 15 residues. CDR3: CASSKYTPGTDTQYF. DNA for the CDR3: TGTGCCAGCAGCAAGTATACCCCGGGCACAGATACGCAGTATTTT.

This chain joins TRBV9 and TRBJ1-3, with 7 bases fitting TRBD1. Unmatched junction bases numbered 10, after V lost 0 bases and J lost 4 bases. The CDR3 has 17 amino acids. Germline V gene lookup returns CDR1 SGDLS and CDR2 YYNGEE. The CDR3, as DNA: TGTGCCAGCAGCGTAGGCCCTGGAAGCAGGGGGGGAAACACCATATATTTT. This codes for CASSVGPGSRGGNTIYF.